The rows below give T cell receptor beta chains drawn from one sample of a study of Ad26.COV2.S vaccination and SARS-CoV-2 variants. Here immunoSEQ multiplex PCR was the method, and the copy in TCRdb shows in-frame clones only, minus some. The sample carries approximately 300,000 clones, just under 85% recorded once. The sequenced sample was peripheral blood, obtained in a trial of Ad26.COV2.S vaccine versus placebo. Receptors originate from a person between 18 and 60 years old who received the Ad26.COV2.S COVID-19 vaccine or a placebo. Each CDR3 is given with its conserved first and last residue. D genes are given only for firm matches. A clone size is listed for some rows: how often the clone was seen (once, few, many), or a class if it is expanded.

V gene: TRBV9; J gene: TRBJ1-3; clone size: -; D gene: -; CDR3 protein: CASSARTVGNTIYF; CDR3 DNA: TGTGCCAGCAGCGCACGGACGGTCGGAAACACCATATATTTT
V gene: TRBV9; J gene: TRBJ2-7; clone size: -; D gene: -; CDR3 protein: CASSDPTESYEQYF; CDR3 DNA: TGTGCCAGCAGCGATCCGACAGAATCCTACGAGCAGTACTTC
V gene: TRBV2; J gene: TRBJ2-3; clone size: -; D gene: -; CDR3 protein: CASRGESTDTQYF; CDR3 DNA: TGTGCCAGCAGAGGGGAATCGACAGATACGCAGTATTTT
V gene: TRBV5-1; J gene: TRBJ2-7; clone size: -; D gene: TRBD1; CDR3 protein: CASSDGTGNEQYF; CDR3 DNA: TGCGCCAGCAGCGACGGGACAGGGAACGAGCAGTACTTC
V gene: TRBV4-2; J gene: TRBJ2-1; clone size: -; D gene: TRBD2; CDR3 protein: CASSGAGTSGGEQFF; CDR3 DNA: TGTGCCAGCAGCGGTGCCGGGACTAGCGGGGGTGAGCAGTTCTTC
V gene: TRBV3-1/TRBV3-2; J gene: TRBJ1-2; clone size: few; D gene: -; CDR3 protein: CASSGALYSSGYTF; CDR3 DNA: TGTGCCAGCAGTGGGGCCCTATATAGTAGTGGCTACACCTTC
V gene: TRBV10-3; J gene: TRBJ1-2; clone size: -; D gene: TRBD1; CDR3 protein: CAISRQGADGYTF; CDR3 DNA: TGTGCCATCAGTCGACAGGGGGCGGATGGCTACACCTTC
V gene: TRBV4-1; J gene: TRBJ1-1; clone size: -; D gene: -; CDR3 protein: CASSQQLRERAFF; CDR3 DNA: TGCGCCAGCAGCCAACAACTCCGGGAACGGGCTTTCTTT
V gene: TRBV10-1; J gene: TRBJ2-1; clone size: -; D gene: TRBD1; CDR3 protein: CASSASGGNEQFF; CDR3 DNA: TGCGCCAGCAGTGCCTCAGGGGGCAATGAGCAGTTCTTC
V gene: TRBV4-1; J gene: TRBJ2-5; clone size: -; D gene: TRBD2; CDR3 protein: CASSQDKGSGGGETQYF; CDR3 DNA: TGCGCCAGCAGCCAAGATAAAGGTAGCGGGGGAGGAGAGACCCAGTACTTC
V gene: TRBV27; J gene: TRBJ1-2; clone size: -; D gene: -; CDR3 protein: CASSLQGIYGYTF; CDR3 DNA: TGTGCCAGCAGTTTACAGGGCATCTATGGCTACACCTTC
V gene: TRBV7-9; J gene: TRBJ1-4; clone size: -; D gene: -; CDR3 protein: CASSLGRSNEKLFF; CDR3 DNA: TGTGCCAGCAGCTTAGGCAGGAGTAATGAAAAACTGTTTTTT
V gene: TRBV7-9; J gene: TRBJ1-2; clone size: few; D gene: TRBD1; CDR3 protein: CASSFGTGYPYTF; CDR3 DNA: TGTGCCAGCAGTTTTGGGACAGGGTACCCCTACACCTTC
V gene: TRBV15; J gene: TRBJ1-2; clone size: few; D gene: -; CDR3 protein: CATSRDQYGYTF; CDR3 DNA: TGTGCCACCAGCAGAGATCAATATGGCTACACCTTC
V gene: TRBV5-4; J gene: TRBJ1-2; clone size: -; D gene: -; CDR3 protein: CASSLWAASYGYTF; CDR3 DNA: TGTGCCAGCAGCCTCTGGGCAGCTTCCTATGGCTACACCTTC
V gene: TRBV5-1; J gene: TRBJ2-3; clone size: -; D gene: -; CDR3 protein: CASSLARGAVLDTQYF; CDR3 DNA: TGCGCCAGCAGCTTGGCCCGAGGGGCGGTCCTAGATACGCAGTATTTT
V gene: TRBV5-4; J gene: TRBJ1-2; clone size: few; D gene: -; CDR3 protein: CASSPRGSGARGYTF; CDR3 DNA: TGTGCCAGCAGCCCCCGGGGTTCGGGGGCCCGGGGCTACACCTTC
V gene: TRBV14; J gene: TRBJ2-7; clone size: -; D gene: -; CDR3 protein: CASSHTYEQYF; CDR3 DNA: TGTGCCAGCAGCCATACCTACGAGCAGTACTTC
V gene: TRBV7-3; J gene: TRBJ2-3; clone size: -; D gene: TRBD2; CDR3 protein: CASSTAGGASTDTQYF; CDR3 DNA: TGTGCCAGCAGCACAGCGGGGGGCGCTAGCACAGATACGCAGTATTTT
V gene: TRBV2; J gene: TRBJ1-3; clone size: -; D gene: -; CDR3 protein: CASSIQGGGNTIYF; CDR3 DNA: TGTGCCAGCAGTATACAGGGAGGCGGAAACACCATATATTTT
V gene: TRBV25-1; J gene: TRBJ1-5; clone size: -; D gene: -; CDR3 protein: CASSKCKRQHSNQPQHF; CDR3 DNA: TGTGCCAGCAGTAAATGTAAAAGACAGCATAGCAATCAGCCCCAGCATTTT
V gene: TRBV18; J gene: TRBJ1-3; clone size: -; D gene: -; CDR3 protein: CASSPGSSSSGNTIYF; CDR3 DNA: TGTGCCAGCTCACCAGGATCGTCGAGCTCTGGAAACACCATATATTTT
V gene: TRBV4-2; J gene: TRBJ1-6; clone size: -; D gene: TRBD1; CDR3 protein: CASSQSTGTGNSPLHF; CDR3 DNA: TGTGCCAGCAGCCAGAGCACCGGGACAGGGAATTCACCCCTCCACTTT
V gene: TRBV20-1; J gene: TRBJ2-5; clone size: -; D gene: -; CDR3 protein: CSASTFVGIQETQYF; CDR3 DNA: TGCAGTGCTAGTACCTTTGTAGGGATTCAAGAGACCCAGTACTTC
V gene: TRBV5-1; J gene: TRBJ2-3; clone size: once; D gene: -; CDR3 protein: CASSLTEDTQYF; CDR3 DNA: TGCGCCAGCAGCTTAACGGAGGATACGCAGTATTTT
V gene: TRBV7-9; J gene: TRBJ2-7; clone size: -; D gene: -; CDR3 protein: CASQGGTYEQYF; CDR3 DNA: TGTGCCAGCCAAGGAGGGACCTACGAGCAGTACTTC
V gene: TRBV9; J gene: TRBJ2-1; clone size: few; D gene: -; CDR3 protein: CASSAWGAYNEQFF; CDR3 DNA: TGTGCCAGCAGCGCCTGGGGGGCCTACAATGAGCAGTTCTTC
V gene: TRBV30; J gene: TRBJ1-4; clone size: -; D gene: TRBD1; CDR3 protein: CAWNRGATNEKLFF; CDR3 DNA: TGTGCCTGGAACAGGGGAGCAACTAATGAAAAACTGTTTTTT
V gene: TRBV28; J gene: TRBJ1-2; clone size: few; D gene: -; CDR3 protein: CASSARPGPDYTF; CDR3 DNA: TGTGCCAGCAGTGCCCGACCGGGTCCCGACTACACCTTC
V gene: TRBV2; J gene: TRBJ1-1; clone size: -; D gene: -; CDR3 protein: CASSVGEAFF; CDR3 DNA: TGTGCCAGCAGTGTGGGTGAAGCTTTCTTT
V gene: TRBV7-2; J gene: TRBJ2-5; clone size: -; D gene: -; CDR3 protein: CASSLAGETQYF; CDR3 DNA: TGTGCCAGCAGCTTAGCAGGAGAGACCCAGTACTTC
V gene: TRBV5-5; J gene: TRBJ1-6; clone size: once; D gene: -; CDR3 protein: CASSLVTGYSPLHF; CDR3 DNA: TGTGCCAGCAGCTTAGTAACAGGGTATTCACCCCTCCACTTT
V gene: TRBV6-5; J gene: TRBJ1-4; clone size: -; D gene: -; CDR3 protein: CASSSSGGRPEKLFF; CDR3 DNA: TGTGCCAGCAGTTCTAGTGGGGGGCGCCCCGAAAAACTGTTTTTT
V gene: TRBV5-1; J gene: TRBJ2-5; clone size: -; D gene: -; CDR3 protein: CASSLGRGLQETQYF; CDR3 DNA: TGCGCCAGCAGCTTGGGTCGGGGATTACAAGAGACCCAGTACTTC
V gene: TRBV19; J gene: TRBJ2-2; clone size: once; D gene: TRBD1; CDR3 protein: CASSRGGTSLGELFF; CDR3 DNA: TGTGCCAGTAGTAGAGGGGGCACGAGCCTCGGGGAGCTGTTTTTT
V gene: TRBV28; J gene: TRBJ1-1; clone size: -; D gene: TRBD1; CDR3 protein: CASSFWTGTNTEAFF; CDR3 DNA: TGTGCCAGCAGTTTCTGGACAGGGACGAACACTGAAGCTTTCTTT
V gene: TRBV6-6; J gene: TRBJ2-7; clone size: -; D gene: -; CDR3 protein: CASRDGGRLREQYF; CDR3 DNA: TGTGCCAGCAGGGATGGGGGCCGTCTCAGAGAGCAGTACTTC
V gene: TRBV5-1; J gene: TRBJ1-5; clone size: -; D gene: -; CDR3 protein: CASSPDMGPHQPQHF; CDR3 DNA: TGCGCCAGCAGCCCGGACATGGGACCTCATCAGCCCCAGCATTTT
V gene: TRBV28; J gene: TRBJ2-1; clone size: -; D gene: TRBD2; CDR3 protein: CASKVAGGSYNEQFF; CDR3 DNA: TGTGCCAGCAAGGTTGCGGGGGGGTCCTACAATGAGCAGTTCTTC
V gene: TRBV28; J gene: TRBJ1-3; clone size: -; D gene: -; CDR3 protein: CASRLTGGNTIYF; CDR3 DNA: TGTGCCAGCAGGTTAACGGGTGGAAACACCATATATTTT
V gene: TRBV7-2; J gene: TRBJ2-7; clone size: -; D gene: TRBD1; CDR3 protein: CASSSTGGLYEQYF; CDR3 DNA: TGTGCCAGCAGCTCAACAGGGGGTCTCTACGAGCAGTACTTC
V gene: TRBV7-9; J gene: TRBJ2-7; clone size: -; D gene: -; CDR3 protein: CASSLGDYEQYF; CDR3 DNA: TGTGCCAGCAGCTTGGGGGATTACGAGCAGTACTTC
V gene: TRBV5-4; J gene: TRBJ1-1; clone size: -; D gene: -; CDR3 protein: CASSGSPGWNTEAFF; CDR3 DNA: TGTGCCAGCAGCGGAAGCCCCGGGTGGAACACTGAAGCTTTCTTT
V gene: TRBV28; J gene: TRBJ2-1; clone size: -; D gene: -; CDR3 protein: CASSIFGRDYNEQFF; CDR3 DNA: TGTGCCTCCAGTATTTTCGGCAGGGACTACAATGAGCAGTTCTTC
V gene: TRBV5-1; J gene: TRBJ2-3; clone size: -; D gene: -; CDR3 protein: CAARGGLGTDTQYF; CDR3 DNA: TGCGCCGCCAGGGGAGGGCTCGGCACAGATACGCAGTATTTT
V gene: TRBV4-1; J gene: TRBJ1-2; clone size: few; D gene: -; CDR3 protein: CASSQVFQPGLHTF; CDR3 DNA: TGCGCCAGCAGCCAAGTATTCCAGCCTGGCCTCCACACCTTC
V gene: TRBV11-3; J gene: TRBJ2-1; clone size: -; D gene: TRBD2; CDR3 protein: CASSFGRLAGDYNEQFF; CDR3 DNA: TGTGCCAGCAGCTTTGGTAGGCTAGCGGGGGACTACAATGAGCAGTTCTTC
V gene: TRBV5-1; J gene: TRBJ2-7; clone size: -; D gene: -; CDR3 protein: CASSWGGGEQYF; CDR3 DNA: TGCGCCAGCAGCTGGGGAGGAGGTGAGCAGTACTTC